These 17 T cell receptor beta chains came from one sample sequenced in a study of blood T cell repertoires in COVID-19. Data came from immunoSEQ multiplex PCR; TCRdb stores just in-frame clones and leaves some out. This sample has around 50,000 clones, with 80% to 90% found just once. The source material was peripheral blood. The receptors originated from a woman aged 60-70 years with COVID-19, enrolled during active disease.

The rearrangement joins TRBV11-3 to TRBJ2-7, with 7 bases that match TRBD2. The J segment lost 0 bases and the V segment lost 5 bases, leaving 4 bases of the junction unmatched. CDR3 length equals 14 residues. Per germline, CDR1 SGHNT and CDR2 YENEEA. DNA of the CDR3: TGTGCCAGCAGCCCCGTAGCGGGCTCCTACGAGCAGTACTTC. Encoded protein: CASSPVAGSYEQYF.

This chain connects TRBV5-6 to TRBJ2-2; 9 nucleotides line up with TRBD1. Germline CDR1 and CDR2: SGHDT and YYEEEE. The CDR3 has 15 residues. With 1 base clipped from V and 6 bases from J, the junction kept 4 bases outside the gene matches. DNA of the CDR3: TGTGCCAGCAGCTTGAGACAGGGGGTATCCGGGGAGCTGTTTTTT. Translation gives CASSLRQGVSGELFF. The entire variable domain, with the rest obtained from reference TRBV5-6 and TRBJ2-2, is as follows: DAGVTQSPTHLIKTRGQQVTLRCSPKSGHDTVSWYQQALGQGPQFIFQYYEEEERQRGNFPDRFSGHQFPNYSSELNVNALLLGDSALYLCASSLRQGVSGELFFGEGSRLTVL.

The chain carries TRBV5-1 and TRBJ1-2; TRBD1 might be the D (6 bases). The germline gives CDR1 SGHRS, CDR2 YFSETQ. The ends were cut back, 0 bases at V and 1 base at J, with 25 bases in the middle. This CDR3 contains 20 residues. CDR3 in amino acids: CASSLDLPGGLLQFNYGYTF. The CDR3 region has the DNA TGCGCCAGCAGCTTGGATCTCCCCGGGGGGCTACTACAATTTAACTATGGCTACACCTTC.

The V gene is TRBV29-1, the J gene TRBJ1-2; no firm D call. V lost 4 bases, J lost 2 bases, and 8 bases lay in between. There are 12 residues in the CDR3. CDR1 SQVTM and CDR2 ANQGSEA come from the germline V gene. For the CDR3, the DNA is TGCAGCGTTGGATCCGGGAACTATGGCTACACCTTC. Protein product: CSVGSGNYGYTF.

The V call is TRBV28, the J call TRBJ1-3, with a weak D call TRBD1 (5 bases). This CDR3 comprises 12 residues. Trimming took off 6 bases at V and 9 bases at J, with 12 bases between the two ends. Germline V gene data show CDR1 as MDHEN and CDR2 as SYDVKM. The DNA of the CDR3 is TGTGCCAGCAGCCTCTGGGGGGGCACCATATATTTT. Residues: CASSLWGGTIYF.

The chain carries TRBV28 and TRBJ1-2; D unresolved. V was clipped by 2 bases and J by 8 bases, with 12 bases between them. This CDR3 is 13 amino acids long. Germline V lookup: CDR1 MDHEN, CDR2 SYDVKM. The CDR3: CASSLIQDRGYTF. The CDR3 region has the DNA TGTGCCAGCAGTTTAATCCAGGATAGGGGCTACACCTTC.

CDR3 region: CASSVGRANYNEQFF. In DNA form, the CDR3 reads TGTGCCAGCAGCGTAGGCAGGGCCAACTACAATGAGCAGTTCTTC. This chain joins TRBV9 and TRBJ2-1; D is possibly TRBD1 (5 bases). Deletions cut 0 bases from V and 3 bases from J, with 10 bases between. CDR1 is SGDLS, CDR2 YYNGEE, per germline. The CDR3 contains 15 residues. The entire variable domain, with the rest obtained from reference TRBV9 and TRBJ2-1, is as follows: DSGVTQTPKHLITATGQRVTLRCSPRSGDLSVYWYQQSLDQGLQFLIQYYNGEERAKGNILERFSAQQFPDLHSELNLSSLELGDSALYFCASSVGRANYNEQFFGPGTRLTVL.

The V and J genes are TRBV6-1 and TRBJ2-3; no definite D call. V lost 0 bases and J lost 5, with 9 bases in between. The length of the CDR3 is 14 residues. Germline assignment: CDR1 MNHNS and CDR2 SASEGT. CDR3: CASSEAGARDTQYF. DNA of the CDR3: TGTGCCAGCAGTGAAGCCGGTGCGAGAGATACGCAGTATTTT.

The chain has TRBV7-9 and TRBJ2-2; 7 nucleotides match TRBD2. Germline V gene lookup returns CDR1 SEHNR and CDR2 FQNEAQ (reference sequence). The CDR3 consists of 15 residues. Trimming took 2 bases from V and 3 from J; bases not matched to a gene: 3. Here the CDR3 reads CASSLLAGDTGELFF. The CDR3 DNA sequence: TGTGCCAGCAGCTTACTGGCGGGGGACACCGGGGAGCTGTTTTTT.

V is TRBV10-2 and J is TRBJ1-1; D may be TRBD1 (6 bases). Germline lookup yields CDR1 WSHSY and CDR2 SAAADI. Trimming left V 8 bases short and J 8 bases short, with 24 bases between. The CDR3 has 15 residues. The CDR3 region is CASCRTGRRGGEAFF. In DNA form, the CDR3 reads TGCGCCAGCTGCCGGACGGGTAGGAGGGGGGGCGAAGCTTTCTTT.

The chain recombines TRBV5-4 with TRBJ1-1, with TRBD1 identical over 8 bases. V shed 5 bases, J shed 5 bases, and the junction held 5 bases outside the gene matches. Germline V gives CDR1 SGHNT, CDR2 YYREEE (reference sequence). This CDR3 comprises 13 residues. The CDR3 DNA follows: TGTGCCAGCAGGGGACAGGCGGGAACTGAAGCTTTCTTT. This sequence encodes CASRGQAGTEAFF.

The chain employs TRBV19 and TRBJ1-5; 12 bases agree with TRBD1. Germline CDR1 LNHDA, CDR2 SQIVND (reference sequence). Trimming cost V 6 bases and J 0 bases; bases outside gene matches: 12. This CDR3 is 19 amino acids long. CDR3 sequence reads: CASRTGTGGLVGSNQPQHF. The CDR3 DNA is TGTGCCAGTAGGACGGGGACAGGGGGCTTGGTAGGTAGCAATCAGCCCCAGCATTTT.

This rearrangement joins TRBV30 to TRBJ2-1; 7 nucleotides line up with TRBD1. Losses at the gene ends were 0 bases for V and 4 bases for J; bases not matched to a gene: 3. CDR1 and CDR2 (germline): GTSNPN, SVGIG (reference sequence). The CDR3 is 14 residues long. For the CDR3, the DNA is TGTGCCTGGAGTGTGGACAGGCTATACAATGAGCAGTTCTTC. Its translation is CAWSVDRLYNEQFF.

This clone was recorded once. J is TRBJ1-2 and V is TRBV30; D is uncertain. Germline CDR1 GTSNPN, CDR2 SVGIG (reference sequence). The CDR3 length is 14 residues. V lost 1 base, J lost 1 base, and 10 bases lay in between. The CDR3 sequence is CAWSGGGVNYGYTF. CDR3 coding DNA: TGTGCCTGGAGTGGCGGAGGAGTTAACTATGGCTACACCTTC.

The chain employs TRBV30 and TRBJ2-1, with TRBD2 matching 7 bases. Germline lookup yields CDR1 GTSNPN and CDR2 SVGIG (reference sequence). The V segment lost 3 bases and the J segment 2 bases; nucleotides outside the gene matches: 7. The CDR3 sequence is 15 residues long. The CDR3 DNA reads TGTGCCTGGAGCGCCTCCGCGGGAGCCTACAATGAGCAGTTCTTC. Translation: CAWSASAGAYNEQFF.

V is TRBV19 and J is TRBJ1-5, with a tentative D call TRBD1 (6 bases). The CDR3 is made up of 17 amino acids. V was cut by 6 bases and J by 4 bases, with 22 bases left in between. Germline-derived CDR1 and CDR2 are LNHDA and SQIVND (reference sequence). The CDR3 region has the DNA TGTGCCAGTAGCCCCCTCGGGAATCCAAGGGGGAATCAGCCCCAGCATTTT. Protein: CASSPLGNPRGNQPQHF. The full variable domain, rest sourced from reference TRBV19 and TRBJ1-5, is DGGITQSPKYLFRKEGQNVTLSCEQNLNHDAMYWYRQDPGQGLRLIYYSQIVNDFQKGDIAEGYSVSREKKESFPLTVTSAQKNPTAFYLCASSPLGNPRGNQPQHFGDGTRLSIL.

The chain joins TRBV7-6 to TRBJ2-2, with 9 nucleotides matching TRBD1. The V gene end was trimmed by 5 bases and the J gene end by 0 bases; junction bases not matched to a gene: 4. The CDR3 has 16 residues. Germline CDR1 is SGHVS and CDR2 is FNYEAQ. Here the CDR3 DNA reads TGTGCCAGCAGCCGTACAGGGGGCCCGAACACCGGGGAGCTGTTTTTT. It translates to CASSRTGGPNTGELFF.